The sequence of this TCR beta chain was determined in a study of tumor and adjacent non-tumor tissue in lung cancer. As for the study in general: On average, productive TCRbeta reads reached about 4 million per sample.

Remarks on this clonotype: Its target is not known.

This sample's RNA came from whole unsorted tissue. The library came from three nested PCR rounds adapted from ARM-PCR protocols. TCRdb re-called the multiplex PCR reads with MiXCR, one entry per CDR3 protein. The sample includes under 150,000 distinct CDR3 sequences, approximately 66% of them seen just once. Whole-study findings and limits: Tumor repertoires had a smaller top 100 clone share than normal lung. Tumor TCR diversity, when higher, was linked to shorter survival.

V was clipped by 3 bases and J by 8 bases, with 15 bases between them. The CDR3 is made up of 14 amino acids. Germline lookup yields CDR1 SGHNT and CDR2 YENEEA. This chain joins TRBV11-3 and TRBJ2-3; D unclear. The specimen was lung tumor tissue. This receptor was identified in a man in his sixties with small cell lung cancer. The CDR3 nucleotides are TGTGCCAGCAGCTTTAACGAAAACGCAGGTACGCAGTATTTT. Translating gives CASSFNENAGTQYF. Full variable domain (remainder filled in from reference TRBV11-3 and TRBJ2-3): EAGVVQSPRYKIIEKKQPVAFWCNPISGHNTLYWYLQNLGQGPELLIRYENEEAVDDSQLPKDRFSAERLKGVDSTLKIQPAELGDSAVYLCASSFNENAGTQYFGPGTRLTVL.